This T cell receptor beta chain was profiled in a study of blood T cell repertoires in COVID-19. Study background: The samples span acute and convalescent COVID-19 from the United States, Italy and Spain. Nucleic acid was either cDNA or gDNA, and it came from T cells, B-cell-depleted T cells, or PBMCs.

Comments on this clone: Other nucleotide sequences from this sample produce the same CDR3.

This CDR3 contains 14 residues. V trimming: 6 bases; J trimming: 6 bases; junction bases outside the gene matches: 6. Germline V gene sequence: CDR1 LNHDA, CDR2 SQIVND (reference sequence). Profiling relied on immunoSEQ multiplex PCR, and the TCRdb table lists in-frame clones only, not all of them. This repertoire shows around 260,000 clones, 70% to 90% found once; its top ten account for more than 4.5%. Material for sequencing was peripheral blood. The clonotype comes from a woman aged 55 to 70 with COVID-19, enrolled during active disease. The chain carries TRBV19 and TRBJ1-5, with 9 bases fitting TRBD1. The DNA of the CDR3 is TGTGCCAGTAGCCTGACAGGGGGTAGTCAGCCCCAGCATTTT. Amino acid sequence: CASSLTGGSQPQHF.